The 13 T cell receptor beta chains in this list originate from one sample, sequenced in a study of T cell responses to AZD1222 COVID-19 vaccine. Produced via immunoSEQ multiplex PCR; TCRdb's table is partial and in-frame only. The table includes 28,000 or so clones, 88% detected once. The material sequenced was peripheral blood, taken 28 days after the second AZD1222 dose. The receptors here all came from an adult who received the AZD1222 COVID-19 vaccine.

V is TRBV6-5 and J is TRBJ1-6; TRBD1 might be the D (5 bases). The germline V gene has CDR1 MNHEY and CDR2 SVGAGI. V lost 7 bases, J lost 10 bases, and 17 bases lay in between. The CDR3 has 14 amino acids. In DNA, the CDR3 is TGTGCCAGCACCTGGACTGGGGGACGGTCACCCCTCCACTTT. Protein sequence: CASTWTGGRSPLHF.

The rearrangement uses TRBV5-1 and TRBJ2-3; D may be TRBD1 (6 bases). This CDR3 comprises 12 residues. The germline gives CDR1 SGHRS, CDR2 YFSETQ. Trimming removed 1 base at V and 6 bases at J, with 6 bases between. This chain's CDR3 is CASSLQGDTQYF. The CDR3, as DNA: TGCGCCAGCAGCTTGCAGGGGGATACGCAGTATTTT.

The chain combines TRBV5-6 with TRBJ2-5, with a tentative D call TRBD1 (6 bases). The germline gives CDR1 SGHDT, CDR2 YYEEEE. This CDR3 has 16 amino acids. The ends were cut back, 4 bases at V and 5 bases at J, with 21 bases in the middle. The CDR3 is CASSGYRDLRYETQYF. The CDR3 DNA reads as TGTGCCAGCAGCGGGTACAGGGACCTACGATACGAGACCCAGTACTTC.

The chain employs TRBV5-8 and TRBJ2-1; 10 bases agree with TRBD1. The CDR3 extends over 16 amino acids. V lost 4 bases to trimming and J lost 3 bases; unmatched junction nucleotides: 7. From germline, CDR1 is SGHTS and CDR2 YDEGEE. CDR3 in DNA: TGTGCCAGCAGCCCAGTGGGACAGGGGAACTACAATGAGCAGTTCTTC. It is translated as CASSPVGQGNYNEQFF.

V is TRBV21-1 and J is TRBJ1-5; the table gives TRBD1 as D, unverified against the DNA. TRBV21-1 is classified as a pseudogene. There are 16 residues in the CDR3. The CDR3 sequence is CASSKISQVSNQPQHF. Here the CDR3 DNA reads TGTGCCAGCAGCAAAATCTCCCAGGTTAGCAATCAGCCCCAGCATTTT.

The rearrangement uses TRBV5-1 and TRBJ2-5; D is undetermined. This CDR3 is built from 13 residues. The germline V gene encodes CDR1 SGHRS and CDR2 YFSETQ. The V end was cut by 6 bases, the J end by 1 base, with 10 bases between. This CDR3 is CASNVDTQETQYF. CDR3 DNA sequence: TGCGCCAGCAACGTTGACACCCAAGAGACCCAGTACTTC. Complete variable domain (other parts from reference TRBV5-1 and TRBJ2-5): KAGVTQTPRYLIKTRGQQVTLSCSPISGHRSVSWYQQTPGQGLQFLFEYFSETQRNKGNFPGRFSGRQFSNSRSEMNVSTLELGDSALYLCASNVDTQETQYFGPGTRLLVL.

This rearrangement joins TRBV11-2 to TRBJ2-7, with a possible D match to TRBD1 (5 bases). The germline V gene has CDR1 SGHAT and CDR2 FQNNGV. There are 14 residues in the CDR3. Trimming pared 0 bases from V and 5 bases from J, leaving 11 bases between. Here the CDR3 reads CASSLDPTENEQYF. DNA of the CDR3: TGTGCCAGCAGCTTAGATCCGACAGAGAACGAGCAGTACTTC.

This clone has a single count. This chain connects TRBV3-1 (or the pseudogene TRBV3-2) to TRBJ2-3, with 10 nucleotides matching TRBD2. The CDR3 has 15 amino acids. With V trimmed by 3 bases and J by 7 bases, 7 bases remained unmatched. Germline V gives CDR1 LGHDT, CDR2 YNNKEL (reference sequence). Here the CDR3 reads CASSQRSSGGNTQYF. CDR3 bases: TGTGCCAGCAGCCAGCGCTCTAGCGGGGGCAATACGCAGTATTTT.

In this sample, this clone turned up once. In DNA, the CDR3 is TGTGCCATCAAAGAGGGAGGGGCGGTCAATTCACCCCTCCACTTT. It encodes CAIKEGGAVNSPLHF. The rearrangement links TRBV10-3 to TRBJ1-6; D might be TRBD1 (5 bases). The CDR3 contains 15 residues. V was shortened by 7 bases and J by 7 bases, with 17 bases between the two germline ends. Looked up from germline, CDR1 is ENHRY and CDR2 is SYGVKD.

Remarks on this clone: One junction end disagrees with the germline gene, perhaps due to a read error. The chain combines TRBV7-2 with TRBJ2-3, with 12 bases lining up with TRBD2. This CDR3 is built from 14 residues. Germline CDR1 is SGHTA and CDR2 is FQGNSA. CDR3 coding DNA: TGTGCCAGCAGCCTAGCGGGGGGGGTAGATACGCAGTATTTT. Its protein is CASSLAGGVDTQYF.

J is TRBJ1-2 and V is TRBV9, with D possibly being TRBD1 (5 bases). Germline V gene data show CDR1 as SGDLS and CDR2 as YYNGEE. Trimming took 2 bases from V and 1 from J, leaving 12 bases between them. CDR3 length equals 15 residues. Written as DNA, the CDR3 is TGTGCCAGCAGCGTTTCAGGGCTGGATAACTATGGCTACACCTTC. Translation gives CASSVSGLDNYGYTF.

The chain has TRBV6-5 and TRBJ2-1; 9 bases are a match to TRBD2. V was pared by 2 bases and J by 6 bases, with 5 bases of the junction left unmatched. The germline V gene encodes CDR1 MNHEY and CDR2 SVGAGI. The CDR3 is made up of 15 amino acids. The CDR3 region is CASSYGRGGLNEQFF. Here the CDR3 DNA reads TGTGCCAGCAGTTACGGGCGGGGGGGCCTCAATGAGCAGTTCTTC.

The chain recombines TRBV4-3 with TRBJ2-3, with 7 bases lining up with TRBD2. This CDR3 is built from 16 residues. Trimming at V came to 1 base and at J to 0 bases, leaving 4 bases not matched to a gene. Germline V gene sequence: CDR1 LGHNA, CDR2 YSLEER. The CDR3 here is CASSQGAGMSTDTQYF. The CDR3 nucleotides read TGCGCCAGCAGCCAAGGAGCGGGGATGAGCACAGATACGCAGTATTTT.